The present entry profiles one TCR beta chain with its context. This sample is drawn from a study of technical replicates of blood from a handful of donors. The method was immunoSEQ multiplex PCR; TCRdb's version includes in-frame clones alone and lacks a portion of them. This table holds 68,000 or so clones, about nine tenths found once. Per the germline V gene, CDR1 is SQVTM and CDR2 is ANQGSEA. The CDR3 has 12 amino acids. V lost 6 bases, J lost 1 base, and 2 bases stayed unmatched. This receptor was obtained from a human donor in good health. Some clones in this sample may be carry-over from other donors' samples. The chain has TRBV29-1 and TRBJ1-1; 7 bases match TRBD1. Sequencing was carried out using PBMCs. The CDR3 DNA reads TGCAGCGTGCGGACAGGGAACACTGAAGCTTTCTTT. Translated, it gives CSVRTGNTEAFF.